This paragraph covers one TCR beta chain sequence. This sample was taken from a study of blood T cell repertoires in COVID-19. Overall study context: From T cells, B-cell-depleted T cells, or PBMCs came the material, which was cDNA or gDNA.

V gave up 2 bases and J gave up 2 bases, with 10 bases separating them. The CDR3 consists of 14 residues. Per the germline V gene, CDR1 is MNHEY and CDR2 is SVGEGT. Symptom resolution, clearance, or two negative PCRs marked donors in Cohort 3 as recovered. Sequenced by immunoSEQ multiplex PCR; TCRdb stores in-frame clones only, minus some. The table includes 150,000 to 250,000 clones, approximately 90% detected once. This receptor was obtained from a woman aged 25 to 39 who had recovered from COVID-19. The V and J genes are TRBV6-2 or TRBV6-3 and TRBJ2-7; possible D gene TRBD1, 6 bases. Sequencing used PBMCs or T cells enriched from blood (not recorded which). The CDR3 sequence is CASSYLTGAYEQYF. As DNA, the CDR3 is TGTGCCAGCAGTTACCTGACAGGTGCCTACGAGCAGTACTTC.